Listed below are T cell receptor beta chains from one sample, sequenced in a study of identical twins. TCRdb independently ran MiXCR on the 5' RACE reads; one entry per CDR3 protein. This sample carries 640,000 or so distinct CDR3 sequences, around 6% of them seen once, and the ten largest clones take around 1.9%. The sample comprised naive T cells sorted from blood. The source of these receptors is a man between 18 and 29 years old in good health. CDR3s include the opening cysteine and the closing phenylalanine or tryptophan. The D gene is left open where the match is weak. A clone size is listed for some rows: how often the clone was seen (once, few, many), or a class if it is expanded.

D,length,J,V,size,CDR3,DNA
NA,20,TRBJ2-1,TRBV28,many,CASQSLRDRATSGGYNEQFF,TGTGCCAGTCAATCCCTCCGGGACAGGGCGACTAGCGGAGGCTACAATGAGCAGTTCTTC
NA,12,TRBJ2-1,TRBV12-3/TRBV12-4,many,CASSPGPLEQFF,TGTGCCAGCAGTCCGGGACCCCTAGAGCAGTTCTTC
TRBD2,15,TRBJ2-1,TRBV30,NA,CAPPARTSGYNEQFF,TGTGCCCCACCGGCTCGGACTAGCGGTTACAATGAGCAGTTCTTC
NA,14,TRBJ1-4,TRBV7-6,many,CASSLLGSREKLFF,TGTGCCAGCAGCTTACTTGGGTCCCGAGAAAAACTGTTTTTT
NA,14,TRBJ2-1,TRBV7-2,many,CASSPMGRREEQFF,TGTGCCAGCAGCCCGATGGGACGAAGGGAGGAGCAGTTCTTC
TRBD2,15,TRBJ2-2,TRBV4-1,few,CASSQDRTSPGELFF,TGCGCCAGCAGCCAAGATCGGACTAGCCCCGGGGAGCTGTTTTTT
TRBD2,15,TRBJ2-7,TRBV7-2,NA,CASSGWTSGQYEQYF,TGTGCCAGCAGCGGATGGACTAGCGGGCAGTACGAGCAGTACTTC
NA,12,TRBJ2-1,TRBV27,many,CASSSRWGEQFF,TGTGCCAGCAGTTCGCGGTGGGGTGAGCAGTTCTTC
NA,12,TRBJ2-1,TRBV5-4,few,CASSWWYNEQFF,TGTGCCAGCAGCTGGTGGTACAATGAGCAGTTCTTC
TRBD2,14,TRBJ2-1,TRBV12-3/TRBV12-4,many,CASSLRTSGREQFF,TGTGCCAGCAGTTTGAGGACTAGCGGGAGAGAGCAGTTCTTC
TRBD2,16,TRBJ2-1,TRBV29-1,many,CSVEEPGLAGGQGQFF,TGCAGCGTTGAGGAACCGGGACTAGCGGGAGGGCAAGGGCAGTTCTTC
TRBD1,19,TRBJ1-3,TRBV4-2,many,CASSQEGGTGGYSGNTIYF,TGTGCCAGCAGCCAAGAAGGAGGGACAGGGGGTTACTCTGGAAACACCATATATTTT
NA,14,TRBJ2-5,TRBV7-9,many,CASSLQLGQETQYF,TGTGCCAGCAGCTTACAACTGGGACAAGAGACCCAGTACTTC
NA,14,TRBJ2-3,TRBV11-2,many,CASSPAQSTDTQYF,TGTGCCAGCAGCCCGGCTCAATCCACAGATACGCAGTATTTT
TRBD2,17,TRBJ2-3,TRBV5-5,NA,CASSLPRLAARTDTQYF,TGTGCCAGCAGCTTGCCACGACTAGCGGCCCGCACAGATACGCAGTATTTT
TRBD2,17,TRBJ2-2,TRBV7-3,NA,CASSLERGLVNTGELFF,TGTGCCAGCAGCTTAGAGAGGGGACTAGTGAACACCGGGGAGCTGTTTTTT
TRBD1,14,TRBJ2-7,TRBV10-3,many,CAISERTGPYEQYF,TGTGCCATCAGTGAGAGGACAGGGCCCTACGAGCAGTACTTC
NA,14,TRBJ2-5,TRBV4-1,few,CASSQGSGQETQYF,TGCGCCAGCAGCCAAGGATCGGGGCAAGAGACCCAGTACTTC
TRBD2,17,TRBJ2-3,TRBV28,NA,CASSSRLAGGPADTQYF,TGTGCCAGCAGTTCCCGACTAGCGGGAGGGCCGGCAGATACGCAGTATTTT
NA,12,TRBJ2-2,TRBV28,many,CASTREWGELFF,TGTGCCAGCACCCGGGAATGGGGGGAGCTGTTTTTT
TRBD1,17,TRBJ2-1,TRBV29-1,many,CSVPRDRGSSSYNEQFF,TGCAGCGTCCCCCGGGACAGGGGGTCGAGCTCCTACAATGAGCAGTTCTTC
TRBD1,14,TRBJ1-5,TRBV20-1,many,CSARVGPGGQPQHF,TGCAGTGCTAGAGTCGGGCCAGGGGGCCAGCCCCAGCATTTT
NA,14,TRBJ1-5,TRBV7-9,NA,CASSTLRGDQPQHF,TGTGCCAGCAGCACCCTCAGAGGGGACCAGCCCCAGCATTTT
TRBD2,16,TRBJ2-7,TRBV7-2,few,CASSSYSGRAAGEQYF,TGTGCCAGCAGCTCCTATAGCGGGAGGGCCGCTGGCGAGCAGTACTTC
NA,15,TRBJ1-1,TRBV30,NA,CAWSVFGRMNTEAFF,TGTGCCTGGAGTGTGTTTGGTCGGATGAACACTGAAGCTTTCTTT
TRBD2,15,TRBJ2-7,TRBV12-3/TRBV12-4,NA,CASSGTTKILYEQYF,TGTGCCAGCAGTGGGACTACAAAGATCTTATACGAGCAGTACTTC
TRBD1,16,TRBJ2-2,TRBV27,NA,CASSLRTGGATGELFF,TGTGCCAGCAGTTTACGGACAGGGGGCGCGACCGGGGAGCTGTTTTTT
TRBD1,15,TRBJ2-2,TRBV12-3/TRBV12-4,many,CASSRGQDNTGELFF,TGTGCCAGCAGCCGGGGACAGGATAACACCGGGGAGCTGTTTTTT
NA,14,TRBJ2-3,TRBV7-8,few,CASSFAGPEDTQYF,TGTGCCAGCAGCTTCGCCGGGCCGGAAGATACGCAGTATTTT
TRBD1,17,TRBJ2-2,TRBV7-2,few,CASSLGSGQGAPGELFF,TGTGCCAGCAGCTTGGGATCGGGACAGGGGGCGCCCGGGGAGCTGTTTTTT
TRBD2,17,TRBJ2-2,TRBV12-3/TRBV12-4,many,CASRPLAGDLNTGELFF,TGTGCCAGCAGACCACTAGCGGGAGACTTGAACACCGGGGAGCTGTTTTTT
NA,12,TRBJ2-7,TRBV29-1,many,CSAQGRAYEQYF,TGCAGCGCCCAGGGTCGCGCCTACGAGCAGTACTTC
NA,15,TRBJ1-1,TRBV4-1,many,CASSQDQGLNTEAFF,TGCGCCAGCAGCCAAGATCAGGGCCTGAACACTGAAGCTTTCTTT
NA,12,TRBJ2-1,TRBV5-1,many,CASSPGWDEQFF,TGCGCCAGCAGCCCCGGTTGGGATGAGCAGTTCTTC